This T cell receptor beta chain is from a study of beta chain features in type 1 diabetes (dated 2018 in TCRdb). Background on the whole study: Patients and healthy donors did not differ in mean age, gender distribution, total cell number or subset yield. Across all samples, roughly 110,000,000 sorted cells were examined, and cell number per subset correlated strongly with RNA yield. Regulatory and stem cell-like memory subsets were isolated from only 8 patients and about 8 healthy donors, whereas naive and central memory subsets came from all 28 donors. The study compared the TCRB repertoires of sorted circulating CD4+ T cell subsets in recently diagnosed type 1 diabetes patients with those in matched healthy donors. Results the study describes overall, beyond this receptor: Shorter templates might have been favored by PCR, but patient and control samples were amplified and corrected together, so both groups would have been affected equally by any skew. Type 1 diabetes patients showed a moderate but significant shortening of TCRB CDR3 length in all four CD4+ subsets. HLA sub-analyses involved small numbers of individuals, so any influence of HLA type on TCRB rearrangement remained unresolved. Patients with type 1 diabetes made fewer insertions and deleted more nucleotides at VDJ recombination sites, implying thymic rearrangement abnormalities. Naive, central memory and regulatory TCRB repertoires appeared to be more similar among patients than among healthy donors. Because cDNA was sequenced instead of genomic DNA, highly expressing activated cells could be over-represented, though the groups showed no difference in activation or CD3 levels.

The entire isolated RNA was reverse transcribed using the High Capacity cDNA Reverse Transcription Kit, and thus expressed TCRB transcripts were sequenced. Deep immunoSEQ sequencing was performed on naive, central memory and regulatory T cell samples, with an average of around 3.4 million total reads per sample. After sorted cells were lysed in RLT buffer, RNA was extracted with DNase-treated RNeasy Micro or Mini kits, with the choice depending on cell number. Each cell subset was processed separately to prevent cross-contamination, with patient and healthy donor samples processed together. Using the immunoSEQ multiplex PCR, TCRB sequences were amplified from cDNA into 87-bp fragments spanning the CDR3 region. Sequencing of the amplicons was performed on the Illumina HiSeq platform. In the authors' own workflow: PCR bias was computationally corrected using synthetic template baselines, reads within Hamming distance 2 were collapsed, and singletons that could not be merged were discarded. Reads were aligned against IMGT so that V, D and J genes, CDR3 length and insertions or deletions at six rearrangement sites could be assigned. Within each subset, clonotype counts were normalized to sorted cell number, and only after that were true diversity and Gini coefficients computed with the tcR R package. The overlap coefficient, calculated on TCRB nucleotide sequences, was used to measure repertoire sharing. The table comes from immuneACCESS by way of TCRdb, which keeps in-frame sequences with V and J called. Part of the clones is missing from these tables; in studies checked, under half for an unresolved V gene and the rest for unknown reasons. The V and J calls and clone size were taken over from that table, and D and trimming were inferred from the DNA. The sample contains under 300,000 clones, about 7.8% of them found a single time. The ten largest account for under 1.3% of the sample.

Comment on this clone: Its antigen has not been determined. No much larger clone exists at a distance of one base, and base qualities are not known.

The cysteine opens and the phenylalanine closes a CDR3 of 12 amino acids. Only the CDR3 DNA is retained, 36 bases long and in frame from the first base. Relative to germline, V is 8 bases shorter and J is 5 bases shorter, with 12 bases between their ends. From a lookup of the germline V gene, CDR1 and CDR2 are MDHEN and SYDVKM. From each donor, a single peripheral blood sample of about 120 mL on average was drawn into heparinised tubes. A BD FACSAria II and a panel including CD45RO, CCR7, CD25, CD127, CD95 and CD27 were used to sort naive, central memory, regulatory and stem cell-like memory CD4+ T cells. All sorted populations exceeded 95% purity. Right away, PBMCs were isolated by Lymphoprep density gradient centrifugation and were stained directly, with no culture step. To minimize batch effects, samples were stained and sorted in pairs, one healthy donor with one patient per experiment.

The receptor chain draws on TRBV28 and TRBJ2-5, with no confidently assigned D gene. Material: central memory CD4+ T cells from blood. The receptor was derived from a woman under 30 in good health. The CDR3 is CASGWRRETQYF. The sequenced DNA is TGTGCCAGCGGATGGAGACGGGAGACCCAGTACTTC. With the portions outside the CDR3 filled from the reference TRBV28 and TRBJ2-5 genes, the complete variable region becomes DVKVTQSSRYLVKRTGEKVFLECVQDMDHENMFWYRQDPGLGLRLIYFSYDVKMKEKGDIPEGYSVSREKKERFSLILESASTNQTSMYLCASGWRRETQYFGPGTRLLVL.